These 27 T cell receptor beta chains share one sample of origin, sequenced in a study of T cells after yellow fever vaccination. TCRdb re-derived calls from the 5' RACE reads in MiXCR, one entry per CDR3 protein. This sample has 500,000 to 650,000 distinct CDR3 sequences; around 17% occur once, and the top ten carry around a sixth. The specimen was PBMCs, collected 5 to 6 days after the first yellow fever vaccination. These receptors all come from a man in his late teens or twenties who received the YFV17D yellow fever vaccine.

The chain combines TRBV20-1 with TRBJ2-7, with D unclear. The germline V gene has CDR1 DFQATT and CDR2 SNEGSKA (reference sequence). The length of the CDR3 is 14 residues. Trimming left V 6 bases short and J 3 bases short, with 18 bases between. The CDR3 region has the DNA TGCAGTGCCGGTTCTTGGGATAGTAGCTACGAGCAGTACTTC. It yields the protein CSAGSWDSSYEQYF.

This clonotype has only a few counts. The chain joins TRBV28 to TRBJ2-5, with 14 positions matching TRBD2. Germline CDR1 reads MDHEN; CDR2 reads SYDVKM. V lost 6 bases and J lost 10; bases outside the gene matches: 10. The CDR3 loop spans 15 amino acids. The CDR3 bases are TGTGCCAGCAGGCCTCCCGGGACTAGCGGGGGCCGCCAGTACTTC. Amino acids: CASRPPGTSGGRQYF.

The chain carries TRBV20-1 and TRBJ2-1, with TRBD2 identical over 13 bases. Germline CDR1 reads DFQATT; CDR2 reads SNEGSKA (reference sequence). J lost 7 bases, V lost 8 bases, and 14 bases had no gene match. The length of the CDR3 is 16 residues. Written as DNA, the CDR3 is TGCAGTTGCGGTTTCCCGACTAGCGGGGGGTCAAATGAGCAGTTCTTC. This codes for CSCGFPTSGGSNEQFF.

Only a few counts were recorded for this clonotype. The chain combines TRBV5-5 with TRBJ1-1; weak D call: TRBD1 (6 bases). V lost 4 bases and J lost 1, with 14 bases in between. The CDR3 length is 15 residues. Germline V lookup: CDR1 SGHKS, CDR2 YYEKEE (reference sequence). DNA for the CDR3: TGTGCCAGCAGCCCCCGTGGAGGGGGGAACACTGAAGCTTTCTTT. It yields the protein CASSPRGGGNTEAFF. Using reference TRBV5-5 and TRBJ1-1 for the parts outside the CDR3, the full variable domain is DAGVTQSPTHLIKTRGQQVTLRCSPISGHKSVSWYQQVLGQGPQFIFQYYEKEERGRGNFPDRFSARQFPNYSSELNVNALLLGDSALYLCASSPRGGGNTEAFFGQGTRLTVV.

This clonotype was picked up a small number of times. This chain links TRBV7-3 with TRBJ2-5, with D maybe TRBD1 (5 bases). Trimming removed 5 bases from V and 5 bases from J, with 18 bases in between. The CDR3 runs 15 residues. Germline CDR1 reads SGHTA; CDR2 reads FQGTGA. CDR3 protein: CASSPSSGLGETQYF. The CDR3 DNA reads TGTGCCAGCAGCCCGAGCTCAGGGCTGGGGGAGACCCAGTACTTC.

The table lists this clonotype with a few counts. The rearrangement joins TRBV29-1 to TRBJ2-1, with D tentatively TRBD2 (6 bases). There are 14 residues in the CDR3. Per germline, CDR1 SQVTM and CDR2 ANQGSEA. Deletions cut 1 base from V and 5 bases from J, with 12 bases between. CDR3 amino acids: CSVEVQLADNEQFF. CDR3 nucleotides: TGCAGCGTTGAAGTTCAACTAGCAGACAATGAGCAGTTCTTC.

V is TRBV19 and J is TRBJ2-7; D perhaps matches TRBD2 (6 bases). Trimming removed 6 bases at V and 2 bases at J, with 14 bases between. In germline, CDR1 is LNHDA, CDR2 SQIVND (reference sequence). This CDR3 has 14 residues. The CDR3 region has the DNA TGTGCCAGTAGGGTGGGAGGCGGCCCCTACGAGCAGTACTTC. Protein: CASRVGGGPYEQYF.

In this sample, this clonotype turned up a few times. The chain is built from TRBV12-3 or TRBV12-4 and TRBJ2-5; 12 bases are a match to TRBD1. This CDR3 is built from 15 residues. Losses at the gene ends were 4 bases for V and 4 bases for J; bases not matched to a gene: 4. The DNA of the CDR3 is TGTGCCAGCAGTTCGGGACAGGGGGCTTCAGAGACCCAGTACTTC. It is translated as CASSSGQGASETQYF.

This clonotype was seen only a few times. The chain carries TRBV4-3 and TRBJ2-6, with TRBD1 as a possible D gene (6 bases). CDR1 and CDR2 (germline): LGHNA, YSLEER. CDR3 length: 16 residues. Trimming cost V 4 bases and J 0 bases, with 10 bases left between them. CDR3 coding DNA: TGCGCCAGCAGCCTGGGACATCTCTCTGGGGCCAACGTCCTGACTTTC. It codes for CASSLGHLSGANVLTF.

The DNA of the CDR3 is TGTGCCTGGAGTGTCCAGCGGGAGAACACAGATACGCAGTATTTT. It specifies CAWSVQRENTDTQYF. This chain uses TRBV30 with TRBJ2-3; TRBD2 matches 8 bases. This CDR3 contains 15 residues. The germline gives CDR1 GTSNPN, CDR2 SVGIG (reference sequence). With 0 bases clipped from V and 2 bases from J, the junction kept 4 bases outside the gene matches.

This clonotype was observed a single time. The chain couples TRBV6-1 to TRBJ1-1; D remains ambiguous. This CDR3 has 15 residues. Germline V CDR1 and CDR2: MNHNS, SASEGT. The V end lost 8 bases, the J end lost 3 bases, and 19 bases lay between the germline ends. CDR3 DNA: TGTGCCAGCGACCTACAAGGGTACACCCACACTGAAGCTTTCTTT. Its translation is CASDLQGYTHTEAFF.

This clonotype was observed many times. The chain employs TRBV25-1 and TRBJ2-1; D is unresolved. The CDR3 length is 13 residues. V lost 6 bases to trimming and J lost 8 bases, with 14 bases between them. Germline V lookup: CDR1 MGHDK, CDR2 SYGVNS. CDR3 region: CASRDLRWDEQFF. CDR3 coding DNA: TGTGCCAGCAGGGACCTGAGGTGGGATGAGCAGTTCTTC. Filled out from reference TRBV25-1 and TRBJ2-1, the complete variable domain reads EADIYQTPRYLVIGTGKKITLECSQTMGHDKMYWYQQDPGMELHLIHYSYGVNSTEKGDLSSESTVSRIRTEHFPLTLESARPSHTSQYLCASRDLRWDEQFFGPGTRLTVL.

V is TRBV7-6 and J is TRBJ1-2, with a tentative D call TRBD1 (5 bases). V was trimmed by 3 bases and J by 6 bases, leaving 11 bases between them. Germline lookup yields CDR1 SGHVS and CDR2 FNYEAQ. This CDR3 region has 13 residues. The CDR3 here is CASSLGGTDGYTF. The CDR3 DNA reads as TGTGCCAGCAGCTTGGGGGGGACGGATGGCTACACCTTC. Supplemented by reference TRBV7-6 and TRBJ1-2, the full variable domain reads GAGVSQSPRYKVTKRGQDVALRCDPISGHVSLYWYRQALGQGPEFLTYFNYEAQQDKSGLPNDRFSAERPEGSISTLTIQRTEQRDSAMYRCASSLGGTDGYTFGSGTRLTVV.

The chain couples TRBV2 to TRBJ1-5; TRBD1 agrees at 8 bases. Germline CDR1 and CDR2: SNHLY and FYNNEI. The V gene end was trimmed by 1 base and the J gene end by 7 bases; junction bases not matched to a gene: 6. The CDR3 contains 15 residues. The CDR3 bases are TGTGCCAGCAGTGAAGGCAGGGGGCCTCACCAGCCCCAGCATTTT. It yields the protein CASSEGRGPHQPQHF.

The genes are TRBV12-3 or TRBV12-4 and TRBJ2-2; possible D gene TRBD2, 6 bases. The CDR3 contains 12 residues. Trimming removed 7 bases at V and 13 bases at J, with 16 bases between. In nucleotides, the CDR3 is TGTGCCAGCACCCCGGGAGCAGGCGTGCTGTTTTTT. Translated: CASTPGAGVLFF.

The chain has TRBV6-2 or TRBV6-3 and TRBJ2-7, with no clear D. V gave up 4 bases and J gave up 3 bases, with 10 bases separating them. The CDR3 covers 13 residues. CDR1 is MNHEY, CDR2 SVGEGT, per germline. The CDR3 is CASSLNSNYEQYV. In DNA form, the CDR3 reads TGTGCCAGCAGTTTAAACAGCAACTACGAGCAGTACGTC.

This clonotype was recorded at least ten times. A read error may account for a junction end that differs from germline. The chain combines TRBV5-1 with TRBJ2-3, with 9 bases fitting TRBD2. The length of the CDR3 is 14 residues. Per germline, CDR1 SGHRS and CDR2 YFSETQ. CDR3 sequence: CASSSGGPTDTQYF. CDR3 coding DNA: TGTGCCAGCAGTAGCGGGGGCCCCACAGATACGCAGTATTTT.

This clonotype appeared many times. The rearrangement uses TRBV7-3 and TRBJ2-7; D uncertain. The V and J ends lost 5 bases and 4 bases respectively, with 18 bases between them. The CDR3 has 15 amino acids. Germline CDR1 SGHTA, CDR2 FQGTGA. DNA of the CDR3: TGTGCCAGCAGCCCCGGACGTCGCTACCAATACGAGCAGTACTTC. It yields the protein CASSPGRRYQYEQYF.

In this sample, this clonotype turned up a few times. The chain has TRBV4-3 and TRBJ2-7; 10 bases fit TRBD1. Germline V gene data show CDR1 as LGHNA and CDR2 as YSLEER. This CDR3 comprises 16 residues. V was clipped by 1 base and J by 5 bases; unmatched bases: 8. CDR3 protein: CASSQGSPGQGNEQYF. CDR3 DNA sequence: TGCGCCAGCAGCCAAGGAAGCCCGGGACAGGGGAACGAGCAGTACTTC.

This clonotype occurred a few times. The CDR3 region is CASSQVGPGDGQPQHF. The CDR3 DNA follows: TGCGCCAGCAGCCAAGTAGGGCCAGGGGACGGACAGCCCCAGCATTTT. The rearrangement uses TRBV4-1 and TRBJ1-5; maybe TRBD1 (6 bases). V was shortened by 1 base and J by 7 bases, with 17 bases between the two germline ends. This CDR3 has 16 residues. Germline assignment: CDR1 MGHRA and CDR2 YSYEKL.

V usage is TRBV4-1 and J usage is TRBJ1-3, with TRBD1 matching 9 bases. Germline-derived CDR1 and CDR2 are MGHRA and YSYEKL. The CDR3 sequence is 18 residues long. With V trimmed by 3 bases and J by 0 bases, 9 bases remained unmatched. CDR3 amino acids: CASSHPLQGANSGNTIYF. The CDR3 DNA sequence: TGCGCCAGCAGCCATCCCCTACAGGGGGCTAACTCTGGAAACACCATATATTTT.

Only a few counts were recorded for this clonotype. The genes are TRBV29-1 and TRBJ2-1; possibly TRBD1 for D (7 bases). CDR1 and CDR2 from the germline V gene are SQVTM and ANQGSEA. Trimming pared 5 bases from V and 3 bases from J, leaving 11 bases between. The CDR3 is 13 residues long. This CDR3 is CSVNRGLYNEQFF. For the CDR3, the DNA is TGCAGCGTTAACAGGGGACTCTACAATGAGCAGTTCTTC.

The CDR3 nucleotides are TGTGCCAGCAGCTGGGACAGGGGACGTATGAACACTGAAGCTTTCTTT. Protein sequence: CASSWDRGRMNTEAFF. The chain combines TRBV5-6 with TRBJ1-1; 10 bases map to TRBD1. Trimming cost V 3 bases and J 0 bases; bases outside gene matches: 5. This CDR3 is 16 amino acids long. The germline V gene has CDR1 SGHDT and CDR2 YYEEEE.

This clonotype was seen a handful of times. The chain employs TRBV12-3 or TRBV12-4 and TRBJ1-2; D is perhaps TRBD1 (6 bases). The CDR3 consists of 15 residues. V gave up 5 bases and J gave up 3 bases, with 16 bases separating them. The DNA for the CDR3 is TGTGCCAGCAGTCCATATTTACAGGGAGACTATGGCTACACCTTC. Encoded protein: CASSPYLQGDYGYTF.

This clonotype appeared many times. J is TRBJ1-4 and V is TRBV6-4, with D possibly being TRBD1 (5 bases). Germline CDR1 and CDR2: MRHNA and SNTAGT. The CDR3 length is 12 residues. Trimming cost V 6 bases and J 7 bases, with 9 bases left between them. The CDR3 loop reads CASRWGFEKLFF. The CDR3 coding sequence is TGTGCCAGCAGATGGGGGTTTGAAAAACTGTTTTTT.

Only a few counts were recorded for this clonotype. The CDR3 coding sequence is TGTGCCAGCAGTTTTGGGTTTGGGACAGGGTCCAATGAGCAGTTCTTC. Encoded protein: CASSFGFGTGSNEQFF. The chain combines TRBV12-3 or TRBV12-4 with TRBJ2-1, with TRBD1 matching 9 bases. Unmatched junction bases numbered 9, after V lost 3 bases and J lost 6 bases. There are 16 residues in the CDR3.

This chain connects TRBV24-1 to TRBJ2-2; 7 nucleotides match TRBD1. The trim removed 10 bases at V and 7 bases at J, leaving 14 bases unmatched. CDR1 is KGHDR and CDR2 is SFDVKD in the germline V gene. The CDR3 extends over 15 amino acids. CDR3 nucleotide sequence: TGTGCCACGAGGCCCGACGGGGACAGTAGCGGGGAGCTGTTTTTT. Translated, it gives CATRPDGDSSGELFF.